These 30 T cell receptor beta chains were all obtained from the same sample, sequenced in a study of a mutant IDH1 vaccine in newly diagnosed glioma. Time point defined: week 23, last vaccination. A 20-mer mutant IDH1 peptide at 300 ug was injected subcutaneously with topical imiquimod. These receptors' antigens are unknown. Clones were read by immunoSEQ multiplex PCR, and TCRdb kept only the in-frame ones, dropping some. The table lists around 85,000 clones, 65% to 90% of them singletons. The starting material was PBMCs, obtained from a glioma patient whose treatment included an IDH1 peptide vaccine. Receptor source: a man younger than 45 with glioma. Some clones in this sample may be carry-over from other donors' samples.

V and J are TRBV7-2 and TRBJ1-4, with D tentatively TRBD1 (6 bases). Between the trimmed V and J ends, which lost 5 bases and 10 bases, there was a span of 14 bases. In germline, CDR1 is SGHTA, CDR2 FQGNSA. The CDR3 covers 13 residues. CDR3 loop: CASSRDTWGKLFF. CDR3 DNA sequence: TGTGCCAGCAGCCGGGACACCTGGGGAAAACTGTTTTTT.

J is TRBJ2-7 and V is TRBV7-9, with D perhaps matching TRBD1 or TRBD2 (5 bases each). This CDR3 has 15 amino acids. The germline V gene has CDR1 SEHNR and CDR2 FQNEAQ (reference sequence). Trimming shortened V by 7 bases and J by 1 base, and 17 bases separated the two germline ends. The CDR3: CASNPMGENSYEQYF. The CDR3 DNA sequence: TGTGCCAGCAATCCTATGGGGGAGAATTCCTACGAGCAGTACTTC.

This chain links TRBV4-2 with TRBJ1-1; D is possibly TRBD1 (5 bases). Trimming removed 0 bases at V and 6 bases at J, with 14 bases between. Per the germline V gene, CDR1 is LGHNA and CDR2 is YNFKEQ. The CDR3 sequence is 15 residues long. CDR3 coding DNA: TGTGCCAGCAGCCAAGAGGGGCAGGCGGGAGCTGAAGCTTTCTTT. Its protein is CASSQEGQAGAEAFF.

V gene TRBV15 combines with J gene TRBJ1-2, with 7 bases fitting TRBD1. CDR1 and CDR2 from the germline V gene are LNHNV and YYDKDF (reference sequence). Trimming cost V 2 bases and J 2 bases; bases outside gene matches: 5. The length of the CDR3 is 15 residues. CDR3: CATSRTPGQNYGYTF. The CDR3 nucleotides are TGTGCCACCAGCAGAACCCCGGGACAGAACTATGGCTACACCTTC.

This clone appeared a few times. The CDR3 region is CASSRTSGRLETQYF. The DNA for the CDR3 is TGTGCCAGTAGCCGGACTAGCGGGAGGTTGGAGACCCAGTACTTC. This chain links TRBV19 with TRBJ2-5; 14 bases line up with TRBD2. Trimming removed 6 bases from V and 5 bases from J; junction bases left unmatched: 5. Germline V gene sequence: CDR1 LNHDA, CDR2 SQIVND (reference sequence). The CDR3 spans 15 residues.

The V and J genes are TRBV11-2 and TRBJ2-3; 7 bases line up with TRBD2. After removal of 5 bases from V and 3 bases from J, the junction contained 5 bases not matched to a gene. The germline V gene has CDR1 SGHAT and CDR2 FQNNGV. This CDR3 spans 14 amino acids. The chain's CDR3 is CASSPGLVTDTQYF. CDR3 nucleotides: TGTGCCAGCAGCCCTGGACTAGTAACAGATACGCAGTATTTT.

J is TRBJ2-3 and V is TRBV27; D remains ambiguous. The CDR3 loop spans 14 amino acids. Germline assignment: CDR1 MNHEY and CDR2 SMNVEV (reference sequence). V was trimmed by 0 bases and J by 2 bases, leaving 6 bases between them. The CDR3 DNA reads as TGTGCCAGCAGTTTATCCCACTACACAGATACGCAGTATTTT. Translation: CASSLSHYTDTQYF.

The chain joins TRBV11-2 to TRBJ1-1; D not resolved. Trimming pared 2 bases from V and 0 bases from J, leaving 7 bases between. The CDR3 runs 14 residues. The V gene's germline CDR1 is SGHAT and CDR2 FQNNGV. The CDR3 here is CASSLFLMNTEAFF. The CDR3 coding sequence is TGTGCCAGCAGCTTATTCTTAATGAACACTGAAGCTTTCTTT.

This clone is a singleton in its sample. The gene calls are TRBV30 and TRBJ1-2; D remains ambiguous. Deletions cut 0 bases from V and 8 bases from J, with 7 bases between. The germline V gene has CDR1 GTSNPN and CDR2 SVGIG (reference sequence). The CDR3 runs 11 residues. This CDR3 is CAWSVQLGYTF. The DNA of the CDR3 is TGTGCCTGGAGTGTACAACTCGGCTACACCTTC. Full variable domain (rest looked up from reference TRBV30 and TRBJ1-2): SQTIHQWPATLVQPVGSPLSLECTVEGTSNPNLYWYRQAAGRGLQLLFYSVGIGQISSEVPQNLSASRPQDRQFILSSKKLLLSDSGFYLCAWSVQLGYTFGSGTRLTVV.

CDR3: CASSGSDANTEAFF. CDR3 DNA: TGTGCCAGCAGCGGGTCGGACGCGAACACTGAAGCTTTCTTT. This chain joins TRBV6-5 and TRBJ1-1; D not certain. CDR3 size: 14 residues. Trimming took 6 bases from V and 1 from J, leaving 12 bases between them. Germline V gene lookup returns CDR1 MNHEY and CDR2 SVGAGI.

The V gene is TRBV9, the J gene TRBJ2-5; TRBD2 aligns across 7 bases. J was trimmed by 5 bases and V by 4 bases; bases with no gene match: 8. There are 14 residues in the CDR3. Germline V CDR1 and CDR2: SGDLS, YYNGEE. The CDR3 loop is CASSQGLPRETQYF. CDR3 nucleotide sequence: TGTGCCAGCAGCCAGGGACTACCACGGGAGACCCAGTACTTC. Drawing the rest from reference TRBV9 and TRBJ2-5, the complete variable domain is DSGVTQTPKHLITATGQRVTLRCSPRSGDLSVYWYQQSLDQGLQFLIQYYNGEERAKGNILERFSAQQFPDLHSELNLSSLELGDSALYFCASSQGLPRETQYFGPGTRLLVL.

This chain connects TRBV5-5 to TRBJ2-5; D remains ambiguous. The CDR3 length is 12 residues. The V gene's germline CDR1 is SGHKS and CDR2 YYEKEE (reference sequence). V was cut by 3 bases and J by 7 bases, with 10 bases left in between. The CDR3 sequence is CASSWSGGTQYF. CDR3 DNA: TGTGCCAGCAGCTGGTCCGGTGGGACCCAGTACTTC.

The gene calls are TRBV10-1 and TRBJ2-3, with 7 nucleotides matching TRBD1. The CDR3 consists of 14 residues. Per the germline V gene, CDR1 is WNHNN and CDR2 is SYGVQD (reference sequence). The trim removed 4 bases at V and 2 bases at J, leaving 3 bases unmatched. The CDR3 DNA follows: TGCGCCAGCAGTGTACAGGGGACCACAGATACGCAGTATTTT. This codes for CASSVQGTTDTQYF.

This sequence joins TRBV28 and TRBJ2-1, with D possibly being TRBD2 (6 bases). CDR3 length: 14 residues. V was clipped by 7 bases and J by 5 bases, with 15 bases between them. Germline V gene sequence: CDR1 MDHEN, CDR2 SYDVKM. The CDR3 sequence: CASKAPGENNEQFF. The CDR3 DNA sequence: TGTGCCAGCAAGGCACCGGGAGAGAACAATGAGCAGTTCTTC.

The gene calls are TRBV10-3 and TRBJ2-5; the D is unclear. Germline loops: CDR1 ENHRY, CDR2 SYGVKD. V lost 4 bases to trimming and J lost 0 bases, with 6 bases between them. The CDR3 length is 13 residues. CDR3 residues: CAISVTYQETQYF. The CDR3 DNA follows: TGTGCCATCAGTGTGACGTACCAAGAGACCCAGTACTTC.

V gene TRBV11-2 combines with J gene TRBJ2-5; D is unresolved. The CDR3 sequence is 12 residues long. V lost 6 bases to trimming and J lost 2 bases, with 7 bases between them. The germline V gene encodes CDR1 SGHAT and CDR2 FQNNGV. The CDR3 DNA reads TGTGCCAGCAGGGAATGGCAAGAGACCCAGTACTTC. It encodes CASREWQETQYF.

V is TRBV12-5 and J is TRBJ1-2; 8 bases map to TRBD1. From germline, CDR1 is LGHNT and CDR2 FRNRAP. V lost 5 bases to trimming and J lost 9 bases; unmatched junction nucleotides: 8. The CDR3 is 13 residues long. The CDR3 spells CASGTSGQGRYTF. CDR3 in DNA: TGTGCTAGTGGTACCTCAGGACAGGGACGCTACACCTTC.

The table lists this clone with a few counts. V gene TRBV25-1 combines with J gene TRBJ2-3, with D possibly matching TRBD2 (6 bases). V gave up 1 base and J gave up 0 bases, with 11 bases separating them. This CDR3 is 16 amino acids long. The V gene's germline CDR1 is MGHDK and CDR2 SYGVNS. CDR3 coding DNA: TGTGCCAGCAGTGAATTGTTGCGGGGTAGCACAGATACGCAGTATTTT. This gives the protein CASSELLRGSTDTQYF.

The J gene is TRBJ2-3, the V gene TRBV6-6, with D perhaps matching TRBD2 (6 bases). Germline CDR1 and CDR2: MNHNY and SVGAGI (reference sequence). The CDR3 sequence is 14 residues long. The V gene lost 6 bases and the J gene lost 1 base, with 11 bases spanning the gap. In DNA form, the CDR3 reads TGTGCCAGCAGCTCGCGGGACGGCACAGATACGCAGTATTTT. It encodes CASSSRDGTDTQYF.

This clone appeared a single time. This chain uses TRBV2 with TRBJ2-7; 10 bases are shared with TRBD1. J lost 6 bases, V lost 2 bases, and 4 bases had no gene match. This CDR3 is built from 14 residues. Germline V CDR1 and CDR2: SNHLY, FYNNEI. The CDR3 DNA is TGTGCCAGCAGTGAACGGGACAGGGGTGGCGAGCAGTACTTC. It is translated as CASSERDRGGEQYF.

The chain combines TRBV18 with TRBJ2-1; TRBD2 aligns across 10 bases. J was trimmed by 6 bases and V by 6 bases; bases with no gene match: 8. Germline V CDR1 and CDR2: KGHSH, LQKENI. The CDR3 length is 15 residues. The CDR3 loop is CASSPSGGALNEQFF. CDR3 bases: TGTGCCAGCTCTCCAAGCGGGGGGGCCCTCAATGAGCAGTTCTTC.

The CDR3 DNA reads TGCAGCGTTGGGTGGCAGCTCAATGAGCAGTTCTTC. It specifies CSVGWQLNEQFF. The chain employs TRBV29-1 and TRBJ2-1; D remains unclear. Looked up from germline, CDR1 is SQVTM and CDR2 is ANQGSEA. The CDR3 runs to 12 residues. V was pared by 4 bases and J by 6 bases, with 10 bases between.

DNA of the CDR3: TGTGCCAGCAGCCAAGGGTTTCCCCCGGACACTGAAGCTTTCTTT. This encodes CASSQGFPPDTEAFF. V and J are TRBV14 and TRBJ1-1; D ambiguous. Germline V gene lookup returns CDR1 SGHDN and CDR2 FVKESK. Trimming removed 1 base from V and 3 bases from J, with 12 bases in between. This CDR3 is built from 15 residues. The whole variable domain, filled in from reference TRBV14 and TRBJ1-1, reads EAGVTQFPSHSVIEKGQTVTLRCDPISGHDNLYWYRRVMGKEIKFLLHFVKESKQDESGMPNNRFLAERTGGTYSTLKVQPAELEDSGVYFCASSQGFPPDTEAFFGQGTRLTVV.

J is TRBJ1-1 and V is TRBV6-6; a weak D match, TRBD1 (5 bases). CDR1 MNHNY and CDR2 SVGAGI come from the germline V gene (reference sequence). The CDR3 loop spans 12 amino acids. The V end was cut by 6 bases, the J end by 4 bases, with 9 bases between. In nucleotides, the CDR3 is TGTGCCAGCAGCCCCCAGGGCACTGAAGCTTTCTTT. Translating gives CASSPQGTEAFF.

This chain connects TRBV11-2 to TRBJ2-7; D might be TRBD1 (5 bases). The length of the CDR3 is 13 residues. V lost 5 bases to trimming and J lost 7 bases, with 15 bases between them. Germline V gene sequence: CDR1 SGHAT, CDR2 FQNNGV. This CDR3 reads CASSLGRAGEQYF. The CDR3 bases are TGTGCCAGCAGCCTCGGCAGGGCTGGGGAGCAGTACTTC.

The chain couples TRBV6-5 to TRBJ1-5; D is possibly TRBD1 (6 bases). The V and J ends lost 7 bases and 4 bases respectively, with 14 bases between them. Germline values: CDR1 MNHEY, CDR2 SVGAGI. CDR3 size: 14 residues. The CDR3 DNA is TGTGCCAGCACTGATTGGGGGGCGAATCAGCCCCAGCATTTT. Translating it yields CASTDWGANQPQHF.

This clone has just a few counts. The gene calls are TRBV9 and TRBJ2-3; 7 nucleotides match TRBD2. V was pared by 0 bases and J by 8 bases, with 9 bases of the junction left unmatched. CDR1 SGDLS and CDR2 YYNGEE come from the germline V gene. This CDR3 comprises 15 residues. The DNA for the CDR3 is TGTGCCAGCAGCGTAGGGGGCGGGAGCATGGGTACGCAGTATTTT. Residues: CASSVGGGSMGTQYF.

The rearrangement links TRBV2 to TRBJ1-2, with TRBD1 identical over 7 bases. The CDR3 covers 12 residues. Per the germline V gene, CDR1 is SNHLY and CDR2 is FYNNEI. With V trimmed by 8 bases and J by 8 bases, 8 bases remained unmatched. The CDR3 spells CASRTGDWGYTF. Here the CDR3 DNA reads TGTGCCAGCCGAACAGGGGATTGGGGCTACACCTTC.

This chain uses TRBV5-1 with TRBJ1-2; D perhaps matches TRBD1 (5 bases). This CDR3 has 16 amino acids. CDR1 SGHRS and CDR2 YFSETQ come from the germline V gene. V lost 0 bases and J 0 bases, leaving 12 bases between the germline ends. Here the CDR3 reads CASSLELGTSNYGYTF. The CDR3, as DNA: TGCGCCAGCAGCTTGGAGTTAGGGACCTCTAACTATGGCTACACCTTC.

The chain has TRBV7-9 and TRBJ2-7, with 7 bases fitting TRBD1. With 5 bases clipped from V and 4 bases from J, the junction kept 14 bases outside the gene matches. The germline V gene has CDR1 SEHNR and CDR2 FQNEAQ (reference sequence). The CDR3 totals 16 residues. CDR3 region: CASSPLQGTLKYEQYF. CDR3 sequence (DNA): TGTGCCAGCAGCCCGTTACAGGGGACATTAAAATACGAGCAGTACTTC.